This is a list of T cell receptor beta chains from one sample in a study of cytomegalovirus exposure and HLA in healthy donors. Here immunoSEQ multiplex PCR was the method, and the copy in TCRdb shows in-frame clones only, minus some. This table has 95,000 to 100,000 clones, 75% to 90% appearing once. Sequencing used PBMCs. The receptors were gathered from a man aged 25-45 years in good health and CMV-seronegative. Each CDR3 is given with its conserved first and last residue. D genes are given only for firm matches. Rows give clone size only sometimes, using once, few, many, or a class for an expanded clone.

abundance | d_gene | j_gene | v_gene | CDR3aa | CDR3nt
few | - | TRBJ1-5 | TRBV5-6 | CASGQGGQPQHF | TGTGCCAGCGGGCAGGGCGGCCAGCCCCAGCATTTT
- | - | TRBJ2-3 | TRBV5-1 | CASSFDIADTQYF | TGCGCCAGCAGCTTCGATATAGCAGATACGCAGTATTTT
- | - | TRBJ1-5 | TRBV7-8 | CASSSSTTGRNQPQHF | TGTGCCAGCAGCTCCTCGACTACGGGCCGCAATCAGCCCCAGCATTTT
- | TRBD1 | TRBJ1-2 | TRBV4-3 | CASSQESAGQGFGGYTF | TGCGCCAGCAGCCAAGAATCGGCGGGACAGGGATTTGGTGGCTACACCTTC
once | - | TRBJ1-2 | TRBV5-4 | CASSLDVATYGYTF | TGTGCCAGCAGCTTGGACGTAGCAACCTATGGCTACACCTTC
- | - | TRBJ2-3 | TRBV6-1 | CASSERRKTSTDTQYF | TGTGCCAGCAGTGAAAGACGGAAGACTTCGACAGATACGCAGTATTTT
- | TRBD2 | TRBJ2-1 | TRBV7-9 | CASSLVKLAENEQFF | TGTGCCAGCAGCTTAGTCAAACTAGCGGAAAATGAGCAGTTCTTC
once | TRBD1 | TRBJ1-1 | TRBV4-1 | CASRHEIRRTGRGTEAFF | TGCGCCAGCAGACACGAAATTAGGAGGACAGGGCGAGGCACTGAAGCTTTCTTT
- | TRBD1 | TRBJ2-3 | TRBV6-4 | CASSVQGTEGTDTQYF | TGTGCCAGCAGTGTACAGGGGACAGAGGGCACAGATACGCAGTATTTT
- | - | TRBJ2-1 | TRBV4-1 | CASSQDREQFF | TGCGCCAGCAGCCAAGATCGGGAGCAGTTCTTC
- | TRBD2 | TRBJ2-1 | TRBV7-2 | CASSRTREITNEQFF | TGTGCCAGCAGCCGGACTAGGGAAATCACCAATGAGCAGTTCTTC
- | - | TRBJ1-2 | TRBV5-5 | CASSLAQGGYTF | TGTGCCAGCAGCTTGGCCCAGGGTGGCTACACCTTC
- | TRBD2 | TRBJ2-3 | TRBV10-2 | CASSESTQLAGVLDTQYF | TGCGCCAGCAGTGAGTCGACGCAACTAGCGGGGGTGTTAGATACGCAGTATTTT
- | - | TRBJ1-2 | TRBV5-1 | CASSGGADGYTF | TGCGCCAGCAGCGGTGGGGCGGATGGCTACACCTTC
- | TRBD1 | TRBJ2-5 | TRBV2 | CASMRDRGPETQYF | TGTGCCAGCATGAGGGACAGGGGGCCAGAGACCCAGTACTTC
- | TRBD2 | TRBJ2-4 | TRBV29-1 | CSVGSRGKPGLAGGPSKNIQYF | TGCAGCGTCGGATCACGGGGAAAACCGGGACTAGCGGGAGGGCCGAGCAAAAACATTCAGTACTTC
few | - | TRBJ1-1 | TRBV10-3 | CATSREDGGEAFF | TGTGCCACTTCCCGGGAGGACGGGGGTGAAGCTTTCTTT
- | - | TRBJ1-1 | TRBV14 | CASSLTANTEAFF | TGTGCCAGCAGCCTGACAGCGAACACTGAAGCTTTCTTT